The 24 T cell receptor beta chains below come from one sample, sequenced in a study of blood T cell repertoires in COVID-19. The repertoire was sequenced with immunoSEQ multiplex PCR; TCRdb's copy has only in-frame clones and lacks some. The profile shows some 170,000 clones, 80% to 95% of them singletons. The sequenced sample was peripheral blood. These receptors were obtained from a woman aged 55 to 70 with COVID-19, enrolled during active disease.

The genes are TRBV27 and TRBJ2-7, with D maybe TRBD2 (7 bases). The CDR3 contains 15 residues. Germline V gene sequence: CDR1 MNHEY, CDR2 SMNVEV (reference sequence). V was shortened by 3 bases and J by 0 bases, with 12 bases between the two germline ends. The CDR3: CASSFREGGSYEQYF. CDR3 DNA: TGTGCCAGCAGTTTTAGGGAGGGGGGCTCCTACGAGCAGTACTTC.

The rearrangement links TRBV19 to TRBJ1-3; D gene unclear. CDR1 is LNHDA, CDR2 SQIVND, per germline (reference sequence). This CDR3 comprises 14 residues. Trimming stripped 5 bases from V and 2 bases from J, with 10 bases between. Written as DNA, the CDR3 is TGTGCCAGTAGTGTTCTAGGAGCTGGAAACACCATATATTTT. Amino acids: CASSVLGAGNTIYF.

The chain's CDR3 is CASSVAPDRSGNEKLFF. In nucleotides, the CDR3 is TGTGCCAGCAGCGTAGCCCCCGACAGGTCGGGTAATGAAAAACTGTTTTTT. The V call is TRBV9, the J call TRBJ1-4; D may be TRBD1 (6 bases). V was shortened by 0 bases and J by 4 bases, with 16 bases between the two germline ends. Germline CDR1 is SGDLS and CDR2 is YYNGEE. The CDR3 has 17 amino acids.

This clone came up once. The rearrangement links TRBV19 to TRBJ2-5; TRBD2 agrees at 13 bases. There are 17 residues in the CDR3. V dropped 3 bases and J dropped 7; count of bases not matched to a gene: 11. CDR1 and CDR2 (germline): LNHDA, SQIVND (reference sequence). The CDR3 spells CASSIRWTSGGPGTQYF. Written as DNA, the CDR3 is TGTGCCAGTAGTATCCGGTGGACTAGCGGGGGCCCAGGGACCCAGTACTTC.

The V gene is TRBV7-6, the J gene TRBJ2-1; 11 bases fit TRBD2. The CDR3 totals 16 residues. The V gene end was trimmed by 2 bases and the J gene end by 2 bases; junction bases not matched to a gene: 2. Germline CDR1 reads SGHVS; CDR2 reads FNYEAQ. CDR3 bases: TGTGCCAGCAGCTTACTAGCGGGGGGCCCCTACAATGAGCAGTTCTTC. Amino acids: CASSLLAGGPYNEQFF.

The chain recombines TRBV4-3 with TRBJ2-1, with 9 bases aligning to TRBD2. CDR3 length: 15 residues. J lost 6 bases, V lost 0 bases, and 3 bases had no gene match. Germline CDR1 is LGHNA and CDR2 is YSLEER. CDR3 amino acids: CASSQDNSGGNEQFF. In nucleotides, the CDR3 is TGCGCCAGCAGCCAAGATAATAGCGGGGGCAATGAGCAGTTCTTC.

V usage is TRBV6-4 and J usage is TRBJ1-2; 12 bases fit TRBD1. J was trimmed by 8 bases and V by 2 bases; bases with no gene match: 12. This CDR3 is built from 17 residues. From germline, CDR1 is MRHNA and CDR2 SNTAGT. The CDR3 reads CASSDTPGTGGAGGYTF. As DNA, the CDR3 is TGTGCCAGCAGTGACACCCCTGGGACAGGGGGCGCCGGAGGCTACACCTTC.

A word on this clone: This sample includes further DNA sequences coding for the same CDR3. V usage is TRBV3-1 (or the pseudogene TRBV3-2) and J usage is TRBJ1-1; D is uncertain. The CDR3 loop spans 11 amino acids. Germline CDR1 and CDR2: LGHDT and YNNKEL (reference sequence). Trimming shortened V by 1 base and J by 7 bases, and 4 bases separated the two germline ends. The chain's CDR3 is CASSQAGEAFF. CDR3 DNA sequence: TGTGCCAGCAGCCAAGCAGGTGAAGCTTTCTTT.

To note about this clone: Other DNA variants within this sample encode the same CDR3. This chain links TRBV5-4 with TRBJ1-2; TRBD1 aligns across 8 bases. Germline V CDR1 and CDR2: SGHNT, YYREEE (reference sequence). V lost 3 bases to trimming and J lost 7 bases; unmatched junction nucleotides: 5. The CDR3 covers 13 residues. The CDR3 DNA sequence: TGTGCCAGCAGCTCCACAGGGGGAGGTGGCTACACCTTC. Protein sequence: CASSSTGGGGYTF.

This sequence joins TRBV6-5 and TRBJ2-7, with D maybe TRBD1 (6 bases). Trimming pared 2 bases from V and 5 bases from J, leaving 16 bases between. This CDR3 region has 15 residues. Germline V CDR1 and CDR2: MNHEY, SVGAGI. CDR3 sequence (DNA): TGTGCCAGCAGTTACGCCAGGGGTACTTTTAACGAGCAGTACTTC. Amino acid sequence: CASSYARGTFNEQYF.

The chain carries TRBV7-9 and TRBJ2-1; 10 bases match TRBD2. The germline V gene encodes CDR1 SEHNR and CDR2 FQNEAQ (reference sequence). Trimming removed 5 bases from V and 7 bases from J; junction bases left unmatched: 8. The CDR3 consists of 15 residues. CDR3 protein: CASSPHSGGANEQFF. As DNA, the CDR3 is TGTGCCAGCAGCCCCCACAGCGGGGGGGCGAATGAGCAGTTCTTC.

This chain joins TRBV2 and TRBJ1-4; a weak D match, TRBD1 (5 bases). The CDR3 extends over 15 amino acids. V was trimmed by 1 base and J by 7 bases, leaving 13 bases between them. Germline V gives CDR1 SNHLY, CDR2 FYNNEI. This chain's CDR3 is CASSEGGSGGEKLFF. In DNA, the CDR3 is TGTGCCAGCAGTGAAGGCGGGTCGGGGGGTGAAAAACTGTTTTTT.

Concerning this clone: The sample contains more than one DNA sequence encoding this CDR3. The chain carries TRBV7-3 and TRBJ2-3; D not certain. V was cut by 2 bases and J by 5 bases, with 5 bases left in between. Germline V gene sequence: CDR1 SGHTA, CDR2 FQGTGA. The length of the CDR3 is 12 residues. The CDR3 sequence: CASSLGRDTQYF. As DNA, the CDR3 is TGTGCCAGCAGCTTAGGTAGAGATACGCAGTATTTT.

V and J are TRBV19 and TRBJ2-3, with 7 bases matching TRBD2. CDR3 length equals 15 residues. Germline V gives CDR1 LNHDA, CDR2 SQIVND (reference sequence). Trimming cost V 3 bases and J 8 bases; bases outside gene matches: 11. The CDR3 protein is CASSIGAGVEGTQYF. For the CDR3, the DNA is TGTGCCAGTAGTATCGGGGCGGGGGTAGAGGGTACGCAGTATTTT.

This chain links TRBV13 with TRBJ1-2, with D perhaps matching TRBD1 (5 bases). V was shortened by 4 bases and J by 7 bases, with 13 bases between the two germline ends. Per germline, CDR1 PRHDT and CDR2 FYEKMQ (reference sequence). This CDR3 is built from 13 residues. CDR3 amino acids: CASSSRVMGGYTF. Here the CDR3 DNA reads TGTGCCAGCAGCTCCAGGGTTATGGGTGGCTACACCTTC.

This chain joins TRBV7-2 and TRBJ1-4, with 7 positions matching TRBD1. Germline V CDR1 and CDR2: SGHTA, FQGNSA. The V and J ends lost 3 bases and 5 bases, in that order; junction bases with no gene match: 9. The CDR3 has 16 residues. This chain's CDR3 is CASSFGWGTENEKLFF. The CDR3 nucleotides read TGTGCCAGCAGCTTCGGTTGGGGGACAGAGAATGAAAAACTGTTTTTT.

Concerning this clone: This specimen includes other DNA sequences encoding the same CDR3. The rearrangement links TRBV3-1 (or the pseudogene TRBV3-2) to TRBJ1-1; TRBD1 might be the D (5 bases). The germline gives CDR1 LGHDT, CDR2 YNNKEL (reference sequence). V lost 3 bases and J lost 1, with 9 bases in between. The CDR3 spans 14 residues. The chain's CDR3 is CASSQQQGNTEAFF. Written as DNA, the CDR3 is TGTGCCAGCAGCCAGCAGCAGGGGAACACTGAAGCTTTCTTT.

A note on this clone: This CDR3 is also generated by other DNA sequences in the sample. The CDR3 coding sequence is TGCAGCGTTGGGGGCGGAGGAAACACCATATATTTT. Translating gives CSVGGGGNTIYF. The chain carries TRBV29-1 and TRBJ1-3, with D possibly being TRBD1 (5 bases). The CDR3 runs to 12 residues. The V end lost 4 bases, the J end lost 4 bases, and 8 bases lay between the germline ends. Germline V gene data show CDR1 as SQVTM and CDR2 as ANQGSEA. The entire variable domain, with the rest obtained from reference TRBV29-1 and TRBJ1-3, is as follows: SAVISQKPSRDICQRGTSLTIQCQVDSQVTMMFWYRQQPGQSLTLIATANQGSEATYESGFVIDKFPISRPNLTFSTLTVSNMSPEDSSIYLCSVGGGGNTIYFGEGSWLTVV.

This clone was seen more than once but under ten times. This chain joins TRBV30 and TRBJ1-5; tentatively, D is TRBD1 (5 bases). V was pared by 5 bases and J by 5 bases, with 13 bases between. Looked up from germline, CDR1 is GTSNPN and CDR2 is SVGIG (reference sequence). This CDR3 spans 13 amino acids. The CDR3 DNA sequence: TGTGCCTGGGCTCGTTTCAGGGATCAGCCCCAGCATTTT. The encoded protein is CAWARFRDQPQHF. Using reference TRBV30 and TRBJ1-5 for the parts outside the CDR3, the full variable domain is SQTIHQWPATLVQPVGSPLSLECTVEGTSNPNLYWYRQAAGRGLQLLFYSVGIGQISSEVPQNLSASRPQDRQFILSSKKLLLSDSGFYLCAWARFRDQPQHFGDGTRLSIL.

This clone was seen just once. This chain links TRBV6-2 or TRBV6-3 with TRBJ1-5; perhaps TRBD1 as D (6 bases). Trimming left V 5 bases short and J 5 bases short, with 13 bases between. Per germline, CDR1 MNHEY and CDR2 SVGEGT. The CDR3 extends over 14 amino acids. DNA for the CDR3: TGTGCCAGCAGTCAGACAGGCCTTTATCAGCCCCAGCATTTT. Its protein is CASSQTGLYQPQHF.

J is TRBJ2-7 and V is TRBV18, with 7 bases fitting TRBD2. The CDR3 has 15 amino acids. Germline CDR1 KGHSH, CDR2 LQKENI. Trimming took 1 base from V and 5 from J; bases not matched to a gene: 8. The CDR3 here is CASSPLGGIRDEQYF. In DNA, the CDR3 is TGTGCCAGCTCACCACTCGGGGGGATCCGCGACGAGCAGTACTTC.

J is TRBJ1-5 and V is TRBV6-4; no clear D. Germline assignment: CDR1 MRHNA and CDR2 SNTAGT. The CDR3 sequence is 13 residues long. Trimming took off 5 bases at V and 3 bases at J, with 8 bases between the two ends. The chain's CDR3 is CASSREINQPQHF. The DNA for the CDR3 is TGTGCCAGCAGTAGAGAAATCAATCAGCCCCAGCATTTT.

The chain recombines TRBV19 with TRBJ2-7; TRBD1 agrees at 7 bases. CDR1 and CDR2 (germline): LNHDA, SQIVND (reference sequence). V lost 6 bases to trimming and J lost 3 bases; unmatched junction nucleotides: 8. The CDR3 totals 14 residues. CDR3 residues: CASSLRDSFYEQYF. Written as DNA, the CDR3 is TGTGCCAGTAGCCTCCGGGACAGTTTCTACGAGCAGTACTTC.

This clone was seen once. In DNA, the CDR3 is TGTGCCAGCAGCTTAATCCAGGGGGGAGAGACCCAGTACTTC. Its protein is CASSLIQGGETQYF. The chain carries TRBV5-5 and TRBJ2-5; D is perhaps TRBD1 (7 bases). CDR1 SGHKS and CDR2 YYEKEE come from the germline V gene (reference sequence). V was shortened by 2 bases and J by 4 bases, with 12 bases between the two germline ends. This CDR3 has 14 residues.